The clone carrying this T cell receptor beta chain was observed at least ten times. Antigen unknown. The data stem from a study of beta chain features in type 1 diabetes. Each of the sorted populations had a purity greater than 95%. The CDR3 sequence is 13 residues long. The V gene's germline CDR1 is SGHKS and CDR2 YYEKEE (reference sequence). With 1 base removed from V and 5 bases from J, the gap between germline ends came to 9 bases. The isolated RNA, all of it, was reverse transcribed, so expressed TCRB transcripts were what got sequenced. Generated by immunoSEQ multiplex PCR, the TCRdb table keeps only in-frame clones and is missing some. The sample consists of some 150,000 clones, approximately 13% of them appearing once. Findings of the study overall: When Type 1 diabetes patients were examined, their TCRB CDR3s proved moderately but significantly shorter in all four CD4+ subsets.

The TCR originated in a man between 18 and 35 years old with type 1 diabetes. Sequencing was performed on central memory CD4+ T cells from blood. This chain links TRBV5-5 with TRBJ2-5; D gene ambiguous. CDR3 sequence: CASSLTGTETQYF. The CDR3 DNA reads TGTGCCAGCAGCTTGACCGGCACGGAGACCCAGTACTTC.